The next 21 T cell receptor beta chains were all read from a single sample in a study of T cell changes during pregnancy in multiple sclerosis. This table comes from immunoSEQ multiplex PCR, and its TCRdb copy is limited to in-frame clones, with some not included. Of about 85,000 clones listed, more than 85% are singletons. The sample here was peripheral blood, taken in the first trimester of pregnancy. These receptor sequences come from a female donor with multiple sclerosis, enrolled in a pregnancy study.

The rearrangement joins TRBV6-1 to TRBJ1-4; 8 bases are a match to TRBD1. Trimming cost V 1 base and J 5 bases; bases outside gene matches: 6. Germline V lookup: CDR1 MNHNS, CDR2 SASEGT. The CDR3 runs 16 residues. The CDR3, as DNA: TGTGCCAGCAGTGAAGTATCCGGGACAGGAAATGAAAAACTGTTTTTT. Encoded protein: CASSEVSGTGNEKLFF.

The rearrangement joins TRBV21-1 to TRBJ2-7; the DNA was not used to check the table's D call, TRBD1. TRBV21-1 is flagged as a pseudogene. The CDR3 length is 15 residues. The CDR3 coding sequence is TGTGCCAGCAGCAAATATATAGCAGGGGACTACGAGCAGTACTTC. Translated, it gives CASSKYIAGDYEQYF.

In its sample, this clone was seen once. The CDR3 loop is CASKREGNTGELFF. CDR3 in DNA: TGTGCCAGTAAGCGGGAGGGGAACACCGGGGAGCTGTTTTTT. This sequence joins TRBV7-9 and TRBJ2-2; TRBD2 aligns across 10 bases. Germline V gene data show CDR1 as SEHNR and CDR2 as FQNEAQ (reference sequence). Unmatched junction bases numbered 2, after V lost 9 bases and J lost 1 base. CDR3 length equals 14 residues.

This clone was counted a single time. The V gene is TRBV7-3, the J gene TRBJ2-3; 7 nucleotides agree with TRBD2. CDR3 length equals 17 residues. After removal of 3 bases from V and 9 bases from J, the junction contained 18 bases not matched to a gene. CDR1 SGHTA and CDR2 FQGTGA come from the germline V gene. CDR3 sequence (DNA): TGTGCCAGCAGCTTTGGTTCCGGGGCGGGAGAGTCCCGGACGCAGTATTTT. It translates to CASSFGSGAGESRTQYF.

This clone has only one observation. The chain is built from TRBV5-6 and TRBJ2-7; no clear D gene. Germline CDR1 is SGHDT and CDR2 is YYEEEE. The CDR3 length is 13 residues. V dropped 1 base and J dropped 2 bases, with 7 bases sitting between them. CDR3 DNA sequence: TGTGCCAGCAGCTTGCCGTATACCTACGAGCAGTACTTC. This translates into CASSLPYTYEQYF.

The gene calls are TRBV19 and TRBJ2-3, with D tentatively TRBD1 (5 bases). V lost 4 bases and J lost 7, with 12 bases in between. Germline loops: CDR1 LNHDA, CDR2 SQIVND (reference sequence). The CDR3 is made up of 13 amino acids. The CDR3 nucleotides are TGTGCCAGTAGTACCTATTCAGGGAATACGCAGTATTTT. Translated, it gives CASSTYSGNTQYF.

The J gene is TRBJ1-1, the V gene TRBV4-2, with D possibly being TRBD1 (5 bases). Germline CDR1 and CDR2: LGHNA and YNFKEQ. V gave up 4 bases and J gave up 3 bases, with 15 bases separating them. The CDR3 is 15 amino acids. This chain's CDR3 is CASSPPGGSHTEAFF. CDR3 nucleotide sequence: TGTGCCAGCAGCCCTCCGGGGGGTTCTCACACTGAAGCTTTCTTT.

The CDR3 is CASSLAGTGYADTQYF. DNA for the CDR3: TGTGCCAGCAGCTTAGCCGGGACAGGGTACGCAGATACGCAGTATTTT. The chain carries TRBV7-9 and TRBJ2-3; 9 nucleotides align to TRBD1. J was trimmed by 4 bases and V by 0 bases; bases with no gene match: 5. The CDR3 loop spans 16 amino acids. CDR1 SEHNR and CDR2 FQNEAQ come from the germline V gene (reference sequence). The whole variable domain, filled in from reference TRBV7-9 and TRBJ2-3, reads DTGVSQNPRHKITKRGQNVTFRCDPISEHNRLYWYRQTLGQGPEFLTYFQNEAQLEKSRLLSDRFSAERPKGSFSTLEIQRTEQGDSAMYLCASSLAGTGYADTQYFGPGTRLTVL.

The chain uses TRBV7-2 and TRBJ1-4; D is possibly TRBD1 (6 bases). The CDR3 runs 14 residues. The germline V gene has CDR1 SGHTA and CDR2 FQGNSA. V was cut by 1 base and J by 7 bases, with 10 bases left in between. The CDR3 here is CASSLVRGGEKLFF. In DNA, the CDR3 is TGTGCCAGCAGCTTAGTGAGGGGGGGTGAAAAACTGTTTTTT.

V is TRBV7-2 and J is TRBJ2-7; weak D call: TRBD1 (6 bases). V lost 2 bases and J 5 bases, leaving 13 bases between the germline ends. CDR1 and CDR2 from the germline V gene are SGHTA and FQGNSA. This CDR3 region has 14 residues. CDR3 in amino acids: CASSLQARGNEQYF. CDR3 DNA sequence: TGTGCCAGCAGCTTACAGGCCAGGGGAAACGAGCAGTACTTC.

The chain uses TRBV28 and TRBJ2-3, with D unclear. Germline V CDR1 and CDR2: MDHEN, SYDVKM. Deletions cut 3 bases from V and 4 bases from J, with 8 bases between. This CDR3 comprises 13 residues. CDR3 protein: CASSLLTADTQYF. The CDR3 DNA reads as TGTGCCAGCAGTTTGTTGACTGCAGATACGCAGTATTTT.

The CDR3 DNA follows: TGTGCCAGCAGATTCGGGACTAGCAGATACTACGAGCAGTACTTC. Encoded protein: CASRFGTSRYYEQYF. This chain uses TRBV28 with TRBJ2-7; 9 bases line up with TRBD2. The J segment lost 3 bases and the V segment lost 6 bases, leaving 9 bases of the junction unmatched. Germline assignment: CDR1 MDHEN and CDR2 SYDVKM. The CDR3 has 15 residues.

The V gene is TRBV7-8, the J gene TRBJ2-3, with 8 bases that match TRBD2. This CDR3 is 16 amino acids long. Germline V gene data show CDR1 as SGHVS and CDR2 as FQNEAQ. Trimming at V came to 2 bases and at J to 3 bases, leaving 7 bases not matched to a gene. CDR3 amino acids: CASSLRASGQTDTQYF. DNA for the CDR3: TGTGCCAGCAGCTTAAGGGCTAGCGGGCAGACAGATACGCAGTATTTT.

This chain joins TRBV27 and TRBJ1-2; no definite D call. The V gene's germline CDR1 is MNHEY and CDR2 SMNVEV (reference sequence). Trimming left V 6 bases short and J 4 bases short, with 9 bases between. CDR3 size: 12 residues. CDR3 sequence: CASRSWSYGYTF. As DNA, the CDR3 is TGTGCCAGCAGGTCCTGGAGCTATGGCTACACCTTC.

J is TRBJ1-2 and V is TRBV7-9, with a tentative D call TRBD1 (5 bases). The CDR3 runs 13 residues. Trimming cost V 5 bases and J 3 bases, with 10 bases left between them. Germline V CDR1 and CDR2: SEHNR, FQNEAQ (reference sequence). CDR3 bases: TGTGCCAGCAGCCGAGAAGGGGACTATGGCTACACCTTC. The encoded protein is CASSREGDYGYTF.

The V gene is TRBV4-3, the J gene TRBJ2-2; 10 bases match TRBD2. The CDR3 length is 16 residues. V lost 4 bases and J lost 6; bases outside the gene matches: 8. The germline V gene has CDR1 LGHNA and CDR2 YSLEER. The CDR3 DNA follows: TGCGCCAGCAGCCGAGTGACTAGCGGGTACGCCGGGGAGCTGTTTTTT. This codes for CASSRVTSGYAGELFF.

A word on this clone: This same CDR3 is encoded by further DNA sequences in the sample. This rearrangement joins TRBV11-2 to TRBJ2-7; 11 nucleotides match TRBD2. Germline V CDR1 and CDR2: SGHAT, FQNNGV. The CDR3 extends over 15 amino acids. The V gene end was trimmed by 5 bases and the J gene end by 0 bases; junction bases not matched to a gene: 3. The CDR3 DNA follows: TGTGCCAGCAGCCTTGGGACTAGCGGCTCCTACGAGCAGTACTTC. Protein: CASSLGTSGSYEQYF.

V usage is TRBV7-6 and J usage is TRBJ2-2; 10 positions agree with TRBD2. V lost 6 bases, J lost 4 bases, and 8 bases stayed unmatched. The CDR3 spans 16 residues. CDR1 and CDR2 from the germline V gene are SGHVS and FNYEAQ. The CDR3 DNA is TGTGCCAGCAGACCGAGCGGGGGGGTTGCCACCGGGGAGCTGTTTTTT. Its translation: CASRPSGGVATGELFF.

V and J are TRBV28 and TRBJ1-1, with TRBD1 matching 7 bases. Germline CDR1 and CDR2: MDHEN and SYDVKM. The CDR3 spans 12 residues. V shed 6 bases, J shed 9 bases, and the junction held 7 bases outside the gene matches. CDR3 sequence: CASRGDREKAFF. The CDR3 DNA follows: TGTGCCAGCAGGGGCGACAGGGAAAAAGCTTTCTTT.

The rearrangement uses TRBV7-2 and TRBJ2-2; 8 bases agree with TRBD2. Germline CDR1 and CDR2: SGHTA and FQGNSA. V shed 6 bases, J shed 6 bases, and the junction held 9 bases outside the gene matches. The CDR3 covers 15 residues. This CDR3 is CASSLSRTSPGELFF. CDR3 DNA sequence: TGTGCCAGCAGTCTTTCACGGACTAGCCCCGGGGAGCTGTTTTTT.

V is TRBV15 and J is TRBJ2-1, with TRBD1 matching 8 bases. CDR1 LNHNV and CDR2 YYDKDF come from the germline V gene (reference sequence). V gave up 2 bases and J gave up 7 bases; unmatched junction bases: 13. The CDR3 is 17 residues long. CDR3 loop: CATSRMGQGAATNEQFF. Here the CDR3 DNA reads TGTGCCACCAGCAGAATGGGGCAGGGGGCTGCCACAAATGAGCAGTTCTTC.